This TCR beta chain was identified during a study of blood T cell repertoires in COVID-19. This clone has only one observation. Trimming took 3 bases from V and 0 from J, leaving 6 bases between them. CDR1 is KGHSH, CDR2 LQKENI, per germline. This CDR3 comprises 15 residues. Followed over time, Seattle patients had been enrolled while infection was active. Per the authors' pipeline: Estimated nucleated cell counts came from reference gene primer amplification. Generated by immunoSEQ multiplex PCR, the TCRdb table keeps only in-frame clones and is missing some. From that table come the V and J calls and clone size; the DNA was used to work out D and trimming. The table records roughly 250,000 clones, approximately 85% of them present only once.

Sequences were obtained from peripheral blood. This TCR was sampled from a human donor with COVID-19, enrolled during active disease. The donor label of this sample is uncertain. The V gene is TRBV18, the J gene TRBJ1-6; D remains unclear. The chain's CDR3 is CASSPSSSYNSPLHF. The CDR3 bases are TGTGCCAGCTCACCCAGTTCCTCCTATAATTCACCCCTCCACTTT.